This T cell receptor beta chain stems from a study of STAT5B mutations in CD4+ large granular lymphocyte leukemia. TCRdb's table, derived via immunoSEQ multiplex PCR, lists solely in-frame clones and lacks some. The sample includes over 30,000 clones, over 65% seen only once; the top ten take about 6.6%. The study, taken as a whole, reports: Main leukemic clonotypes were patient-specific, but more than 20% appeared at low frequency elsewhere.

The CDR3 runs to 16 residues. CDR1 is SGDLS, CDR2 YYNGEE, per germline. With V trimmed by 0 bases and J by 4 bases, 2 bases remained unmatched. For this clone: Antigen specificity is unknown.

The sequencing input was CD4+ T cells from blood buffy coats. This clonotype originated in a human donor in good health. The rearrangement uses TRBV9 and TRBJ2-2; 11 nucleotides match TRBD2. The CDR3 sequence: CASSVGLAGPTGELFF. For the CDR3, the DNA is TGTGCCAGCAGCGTAGGACTAGCGGGACCCACCGGGGAGCTGTTTTTT. The full variable domain, with the rest looked up from reference TRBV9 and TRBJ2-2, is DSGVTQTPKHLITATGQRVTLRCSPRSGDLSVYWYQQSLDQGLQFLIQYYNGEERAKGNILERFSAQQFPDLHSELNLSSLELGDSALYFCASSVGLAGPTGELFFGEGSRLTVL.